These 20 T cell receptor beta chains share one sample of origin, sequenced in a study of response to subunit inactivated influenza vaccine. TCRdb re-called the RT-PCR reads through MiXCR, storing one row per CDR3 protein. The sample consists of around 540,000 distinct CDR3 sequences, 10% to 15% of them appearing once. This specimen was PBMCs from blood, taken on the day of vaccination. The receptors originated from a man over 45 who received an inactivated influenza vaccine.

This clonotype was recorded a few times. V and J are TRBV10-3 and TRBJ2-5; no clear D. The CDR3 spans 12 residues. Germline V CDR1 and CDR2: ENHRY, SYGVKD. Trimming left V 2 bases short and J 3 bases short, with 4 bases between. The CDR3 region has the DNA TGTGCCATCAGTGAGGGGAAAGAGACCCAGTACTTC. Its protein product is CAISEGKETQYF.

V is TRBV30 and J is TRBJ1-5; D unclear. CDR1 is GTSNPN, CDR2 SVGIG, per germline (reference sequence). The CDR3 extends over 13 amino acids. V was shortened by 0 bases and J by 0 bases, with 3 bases between the two germline ends. DNA of the CDR3: TGTGCCTGGAGTGTAGATAGCAATCAGCCCCAGCATTTT. Protein product: CAWSVDSNQPQHF.

The chain combines TRBV28 with TRBJ1-4; 10 nucleotides align to TRBD1. Germline V gene sequence: CDR1 MDHEN, CDR2 SYDVKM. The CDR3 is made up of 12 amino acids. The CDR3 nucleotides are TGTGCGGGCGGGACAGGGGACGAAAAACTGTTTTTT. Its protein product is CAGGTGDEKLFF.

The genes are TRBV20-1 and TRBJ1-5; unclear D gene. The length of the CDR3 is 13 residues. CDR1 and CDR2 from the germline V gene are DFQATT and SNEGSKA (reference sequence). V dropped 5 bases and J dropped 5 bases, with 13 bases sitting between them. CDR3 amino acids: CSAAWEVDQPQHF. The CDR3 coding sequence is TGCAGTGCTGCGTGGGAGGTGGATCAGCCCCAGCATTTT.

In this sample, this clonotype turned up a few times. V gene TRBV6-5 combines with J gene TRBJ2-7, with 7 bases lining up with TRBD1. Germline trimming cut 7 bases from V and 4 bases from J; bases unmatched to any gene: 4. The CDR3 extends over 12 amino acids. Germline V gene sequence: CDR1 MNHEY, CDR2 SVGAGI. The CDR3: CASKGAGYEQYF. The CDR3 DNA reads TGTGCCAGCAAGGGGGCTGGTTACGAGCAGTACTTC.

The V gene is TRBV20-1, the J gene TRBJ1-1; no clear D gene. Trimming took 8 bases from V and 3 from J, leaving 16 bases between them. Germline values: CDR1 DFQATT, CDR2 SNEGSKA (reference sequence). CDR3 length: 13 residues. For the CDR3, the DNA is TGCAGTCAGGTACAAGGGCAGCACACTGAAGCTTTCTTT. Translation gives CSQVQGQHTEAFF.

This clonotype was detected ten times or more. This rearrangement joins TRBV6-1 to TRBJ2-1; the D gene is possibly TRBD2 (5 bases). The CDR3 has 15 residues. Trimming left V 6 bases short and J 3 bases short, with 15 bases between. Germline V CDR1 and CDR2: MNHNS, SASEGT. The CDR3 DNA sequence: TGTGCCAGCAGCCGCTATGAGGGCCTCTACAATGAGCAGTTCTTC. It yields the protein CASSRYEGLYNEQFF.

Here the CDR3 reads CASSDRQGAGGYTF. The CDR3 DNA is TGTGCCAGCAGCGACAGACAGGGGGCTGGAGGCTACACCTTC. This chain connects TRBV7-2 to TRBJ1-2; 10 positions match TRBD1. V lost 5 bases, J lost 8 bases, and 8 bases stayed unmatched. The CDR3 sequence is 14 residues long. Germline V gives CDR1 SGHTA, CDR2 FQGNSA.

The V gene is TRBV19, the J gene TRBJ2-7; D gene uncertain. The CDR3 runs to 11 residues. V shed 3 bases and J shed 6 bases, with 6 bases lying between them. The germline V gene has CDR1 LNHDA and CDR2 SQIVND (reference sequence). Here the CDR3 reads CASSIGSEQYF. As DNA, the CDR3 is TGTGCCAGTAGTATTGGATCCGAGCAGTACTTC.

The rearrangement joins TRBV6-2 or TRBV6-3 to TRBJ2-1; D uncertain. The V end was cut by 5 bases, the J end by 4 bases, with 9 bases between. The germline V gene has CDR1 MNHEY and CDR2 SVGEGT. This CDR3 is built from 13 residues. CDR3 in amino acids: CASSSETYNEQFF. The CDR3 DNA is TGTGCCAGCAGTAGCGAGACGTACAATGAGCAGTTCTTC.

Many counts were recorded for this clonotype. V usage is TRBV5-1 and J usage is TRBJ2-4; D might be TRBD2 (6 bases). Per germline, CDR1 SGHRS and CDR2 YFSETQ. CDR3 length: 14 residues. V was pared by 7 bases and J by 3 bases, with 14 bases between. This CDR3 reads CASRETRDKNIQYF. DNA of the CDR3: TGCGCCAGCCGGGAGACCCGAGACAAAAACATTCAGTACTTC.

This clonotype was observed a handful of times. The V call is TRBV15, the J call TRBJ2-7; D gene unclear. Germline CDR1 is LNHNV and CDR2 is YYDKDF (reference sequence). This CDR3 spans 16 amino acids. Trimming removed 5 bases at V and 5 bases at J, with 22 bases between. The CDR3 bases are TGTGCCACCAGCCCTACCTTGGGGAATCCCTTCAACGAGCAGTACTTC. Protein product: CATSPTLGNPFNEQYF.

This clonotype has more than one count but fewer than ten. The chain combines TRBV6-4 with TRBJ2-6; TRBD2 is a possible D gene (5 bases). The CDR3 length is 14 residues. V lost 5 bases, J lost 2 bases, and 7 bases lay in between. Germline-derived CDR1 and CDR2 are MRHNA and SNTAGT. The CDR3 sequence: CASSLAPGANVLTF. DNA of the CDR3: TGTGCCAGCAGTCTAGCTCCTGGGGCCAACGTCCTGACTTTC.

This clonotype was recorded at least ten times. This chain connects TRBV20-1 to TRBJ2-5; the D gene is possibly TRBD2 (5 bases). Trimming shortened V by 2 bases and J by 2 bases, and 15 bases separated the two germline ends. The CDR3 extends over 15 amino acids. Germline-derived CDR1 and CDR2 are DFQATT and SNEGSKA (reference sequence). The CDR3 region is CSARSHSPGQETQYF. CDR3 bases: TGCAGTGCTAGATCCCACAGTCCGGGACAAGAGACCCAGTACTTC.

The chain is built from TRBV11-1 and TRBJ2-1, with D tentatively TRBD2 (5 bases). Trimming cost V 2 bases and J 3 bases, with 5 bases left between them. The CDR3 sequence is 13 residues long. From germline, CDR1 is SGHAT and CDR2 FQDESV (reference sequence). The CDR3 is CASSLRDYNEQFF. DNA of the CDR3: TGTGCCAGCAGCTTACGGGACTACAATGAGCAGTTCTTC.

V and J are TRBV3-1 and TRBJ2-2; the D gene is possibly TRBD1 (6 bases). The CDR3 loop spans 17 amino acids. The germline V gene has CDR1 LGHDT and CDR2 YNNKEL (reference sequence). The V and J ends lost 3 bases and 5 bases respectively, with 19 bases between them. The CDR3 spells CASSQVTGTPGTGELFF. CDR3 bases: TGTGCCAGCAGCCAGGTGACCGGGACACCGGGGACCGGGGAGCTGTTTTTT.

This clonotype was seen at least ten times. This sequence joins TRBV7-9 and TRBJ2-3; the match to TRBD2 covers 15 bases. V shed 5 bases, J shed 3 bases, and the junction held 3 bases outside the gene matches. The CDR3 runs 16 residues. CDR1 and CDR2 from the germline V gene are SEHNR and FQNEAQ (reference sequence). The DNA for the CDR3 is TGTGCCAGCAGCGGAGGGACTAGCGGGAGGACAGATACGCAGTATTTT. Encoded protein: CASSGGTSGRTDTQYF.

There are a few counts of this clonotype. The chain joins TRBV11-1 to TRBJ2-5, with TRBD2 as a possible D gene (5 bases). The germline V gene encodes CDR1 SGHAT and CDR2 FQDESV (reference sequence). V was cut by 1 base and J by 2 bases, with 11 bases left in between. There are 15 residues in the CDR3. The CDR3 is CASSLGQRRQETQYF. In DNA form, the CDR3 reads TGTGCCAGCAGCTTAGGGCAGCGGAGGCAAGAGACCCAGTACTTC.

The rearrangement uses TRBV5-1 and TRBJ2-1; tentative D call: TRBD1 (6 bases). From germline, CDR1 is SGHRS and CDR2 YFSETQ. Trimming left V 0 bases short and J 0 bases short, with 10 bases between. This CDR3 is 16 amino acids long. CDR3 nucleotides: TGCGCCAGCAGCTTGGATGGGGGCAGCTCCTACAATGAGCAGTTCTTC. Protein sequence: CASSLDGGSSYNEQFF.

The chain couples TRBV5-1 to TRBJ1-1; 7 bases are a match to TRBD1. This CDR3 is 18 amino acids long. The ends lost 1 base at V and 0 bases at J; junction bases unmatched: 12. The germline V gene has CDR1 SGHRS and CDR2 YFSETQ. CDR3 bases: TGCGCCAGCAGCTTGATGCGACAGGGAATCCATATGAACACTGAAGCTTTCTTT. Translating it yields CASSLMRQGIHMNTEAFF.